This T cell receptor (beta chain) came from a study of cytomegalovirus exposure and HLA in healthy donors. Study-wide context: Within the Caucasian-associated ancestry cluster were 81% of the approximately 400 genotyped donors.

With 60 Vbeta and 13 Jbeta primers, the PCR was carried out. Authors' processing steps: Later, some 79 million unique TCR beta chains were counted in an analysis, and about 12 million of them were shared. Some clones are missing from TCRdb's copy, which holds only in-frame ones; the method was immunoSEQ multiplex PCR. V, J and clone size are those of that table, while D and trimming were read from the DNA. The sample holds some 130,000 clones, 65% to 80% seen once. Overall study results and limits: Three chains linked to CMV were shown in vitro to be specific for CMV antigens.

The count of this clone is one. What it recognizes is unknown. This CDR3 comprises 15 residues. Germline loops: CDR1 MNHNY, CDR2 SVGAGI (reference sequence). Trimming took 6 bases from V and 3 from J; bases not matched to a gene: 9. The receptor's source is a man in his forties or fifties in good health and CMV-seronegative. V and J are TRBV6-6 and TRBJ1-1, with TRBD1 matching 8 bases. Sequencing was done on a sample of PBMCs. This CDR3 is CASSPAQQGDTEAFF. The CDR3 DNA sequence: TGTGCCAGCAGCCCAGCCCAACAGGGGGACACTGAAGCTTTCTTT.